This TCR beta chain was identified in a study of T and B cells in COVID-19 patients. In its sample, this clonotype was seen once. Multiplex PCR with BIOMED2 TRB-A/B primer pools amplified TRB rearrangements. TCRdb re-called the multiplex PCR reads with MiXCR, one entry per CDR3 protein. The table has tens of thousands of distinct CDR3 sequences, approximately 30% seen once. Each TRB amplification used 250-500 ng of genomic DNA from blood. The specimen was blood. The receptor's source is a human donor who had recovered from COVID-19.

In DNA form, the CDR3 reads TGTGCCAGCAGTTCTCATGGGGGTAGCTCCTACGAGCAGTACTTC. As protein: CASSSHGGSSYEQYF. This rearrangement joins TRBV12-3 or TRBV12-4 to TRBJ2-7; D is perhaps TRBD1 or TRBD2 (5 bases each). Trimming shortened V by 4 bases and J by 0 bases, and 13 bases separated the two germline ends. This CDR3 comprises 15 residues.